This TCR beta chain was sequenced during a study of T cell responses to AZD1222 COVID-19 vaccine. Remarks on this clone: Its antigen remains unidentified.

Repertoires were generated with immunoSEQ multiplex PCR, while TCRdb's copy carries only in-frame clones and drops some. The repertoire holds about 150,000 clones, with under 95% as singletons. Germline values: CDR1 WSHSY, CDR2 SAAADI. CDR3 length: 17 residues. Trimming cost V 3 bases and J 6 bases; bases outside gene matches: 16. Findings and caveats of the study: An increase in Spike-specific TCR breadth and depth was observed after two AZD1222 doses. Baseline seropositives among AZD1222 recipients totaled only five or six.

The J gene is TRBJ2-5, the V gene TRBV10-2, with 7 bases identical to TRBD1. This receptor was identified in an adult in good health. The sequenced sample was peripheral blood, obtained on day 0 of AZD1222 vaccination. Here the CDR3 DNA reads TGCGCCAGCAGTGAACCCCAACGGACAGGAAGGGCCAAGACCCAGTACTTC. Translated: CASSEPQRTGRAKTQYF.